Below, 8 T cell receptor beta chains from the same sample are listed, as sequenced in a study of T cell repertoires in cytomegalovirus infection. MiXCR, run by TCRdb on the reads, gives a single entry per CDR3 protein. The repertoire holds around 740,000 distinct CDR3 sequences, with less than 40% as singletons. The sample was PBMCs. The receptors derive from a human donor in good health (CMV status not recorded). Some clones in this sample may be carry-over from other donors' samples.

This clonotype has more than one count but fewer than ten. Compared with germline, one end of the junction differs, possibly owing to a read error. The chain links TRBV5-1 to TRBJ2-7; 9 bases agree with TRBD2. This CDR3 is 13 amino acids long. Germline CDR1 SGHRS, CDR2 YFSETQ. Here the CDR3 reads CASSLDPAGGPSF. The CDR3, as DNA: TGCGCCAGCAGCTTGGATCCAGCGGGAGGCCCGTCCTTC.

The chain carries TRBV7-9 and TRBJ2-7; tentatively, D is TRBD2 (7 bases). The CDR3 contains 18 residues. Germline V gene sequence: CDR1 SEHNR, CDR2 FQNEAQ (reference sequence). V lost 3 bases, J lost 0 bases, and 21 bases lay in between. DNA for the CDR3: TGTGCCAGCAGCTTGAGGGGGGGAACTGCGGGAAGCTCCTACGAGCAGTACTTC. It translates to CASSLRGGTAGSSYEQYF.

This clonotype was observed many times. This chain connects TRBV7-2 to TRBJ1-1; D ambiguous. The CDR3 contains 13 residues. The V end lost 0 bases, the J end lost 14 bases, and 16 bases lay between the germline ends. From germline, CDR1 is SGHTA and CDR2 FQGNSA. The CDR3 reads CASSLASQAVSFF. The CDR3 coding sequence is TGTGCCAGCAGCTTAGCATCGCAGGCAGTCTCCTTCTTT.

The CDR3 region is CASATSGSSYEQYF. The CDR3 DNA reads TGTGCCAGCGCAACTAGCGGGAGTTCCTACGAGCAGTACTTC. V usage is TRBV12-3 or TRBV12-4 and J usage is TRBJ2-7; 11 bases map to TRBD2. CDR3 length: 14 amino acids. Trimming took 8 bases from V and 1 from J; bases not matched to a gene: 4.

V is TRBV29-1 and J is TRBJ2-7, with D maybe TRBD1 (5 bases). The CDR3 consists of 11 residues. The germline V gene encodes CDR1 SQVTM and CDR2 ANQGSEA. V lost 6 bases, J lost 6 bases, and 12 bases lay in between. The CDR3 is CSVPQGSEQYF. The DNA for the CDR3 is TGCAGCGTGCCCCAGGGCTCCGAGCAGTACTTC.

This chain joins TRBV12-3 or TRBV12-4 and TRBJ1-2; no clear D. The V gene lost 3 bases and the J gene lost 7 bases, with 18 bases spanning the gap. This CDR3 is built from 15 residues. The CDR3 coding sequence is TGTGCCAGCAGTTTTAACCCTCTGTCGAATCCTGGCTACACCTTC. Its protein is CASSFNPLSNPGYTF.

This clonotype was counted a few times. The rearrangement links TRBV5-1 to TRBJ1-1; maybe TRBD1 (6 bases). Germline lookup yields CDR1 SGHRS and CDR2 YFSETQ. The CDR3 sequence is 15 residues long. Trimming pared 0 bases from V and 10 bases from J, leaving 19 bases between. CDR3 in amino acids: CASSLESGEVIGAFF. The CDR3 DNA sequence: TGCGCCAGCAGCTTGGAGTCAGGGGAAGTAATAGGAGCTTTCTTT.

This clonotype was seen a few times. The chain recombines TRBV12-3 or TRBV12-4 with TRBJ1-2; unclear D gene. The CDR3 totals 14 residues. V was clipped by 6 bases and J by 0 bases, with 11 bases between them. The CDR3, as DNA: TGTGCCAGCAGCCCTACTCAGGCTAACTATGGCTACACCTTC. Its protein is CASSPTQANYGYTF.